This TCR beta chain derives from a study of T cells in Graves' hyperthyroidism and ophthalmopathy. This clonotype was detected many times. TCR beta CDR3 region amplification was performed from RNA transcripts. HTBI primers were the set used in a first-round RT-PCR of the TCR CDR3. TCRdb used MiXCR to reprocess the multiplex PCR reads, holding one entry per CDR3 protein. The sample holds approximately 210,000 distinct CDR3 sequences; roughly 18% are singletons and the top ten take approximately 46%. J lost 7 bases, V lost 5 bases, and 10 bases had no gene match. CDR3 length: 13 amino acids. Germline values: CDR1 GTSNPN, CDR2 SVGIG (reference sequence).

This clonotype was sampled from a man aged 50 or older with Graves' hyperthyroidism. This chain links TRBV30 with TRBJ2-5; TRBD2 matches at 7 bases. The specimen was blood. CDR3 amino acids: CAWAAAPGGTQYF. CDR3 DNA: TGTGCCTGGGCAGCGGCCCCGGGAGGGACCCAGTACTTC.